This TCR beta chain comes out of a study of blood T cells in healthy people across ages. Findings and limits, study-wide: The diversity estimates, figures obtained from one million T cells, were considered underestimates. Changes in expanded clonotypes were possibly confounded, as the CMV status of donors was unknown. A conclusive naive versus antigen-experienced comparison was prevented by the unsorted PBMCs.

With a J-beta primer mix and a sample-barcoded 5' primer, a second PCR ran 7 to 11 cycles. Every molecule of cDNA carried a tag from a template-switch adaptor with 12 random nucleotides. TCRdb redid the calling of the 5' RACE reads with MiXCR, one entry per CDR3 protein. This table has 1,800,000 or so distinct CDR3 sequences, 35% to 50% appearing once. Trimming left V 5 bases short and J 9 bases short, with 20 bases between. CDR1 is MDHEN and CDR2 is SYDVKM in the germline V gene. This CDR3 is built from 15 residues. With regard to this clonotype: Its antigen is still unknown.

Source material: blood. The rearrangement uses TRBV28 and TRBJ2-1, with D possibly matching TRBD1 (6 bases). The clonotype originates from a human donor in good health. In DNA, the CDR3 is TGTGCCAGCAGTGTGGGGCCAGACAGGTCGAGTGAGCAGTTCTTC. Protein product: CASSVGPDRSSEQFF.